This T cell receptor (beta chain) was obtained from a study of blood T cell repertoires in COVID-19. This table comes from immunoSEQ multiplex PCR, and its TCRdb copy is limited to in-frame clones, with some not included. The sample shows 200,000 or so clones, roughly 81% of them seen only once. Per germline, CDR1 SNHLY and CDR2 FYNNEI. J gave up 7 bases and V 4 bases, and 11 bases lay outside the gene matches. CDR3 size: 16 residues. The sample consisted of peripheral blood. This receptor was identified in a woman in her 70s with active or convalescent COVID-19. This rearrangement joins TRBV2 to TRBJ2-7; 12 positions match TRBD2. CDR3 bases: TGTGCCAGCAGTGGGGCCCCATGGACTAGCGGGATTGAGCAGTACTTC. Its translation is CASSGAPWTSGIEQYF.